The subject of this entry is one T cell receptor (beta chain). Its antigen target is currently unknown. Qualities for individual bases were not recorded, and no much larger clone is one base off. The immunoSEQ assay at survey resolution was used to sequence TCRbeta rearrangements from genomic DNA. From the authors' description of their analysis: In the TCR sequencing data, the lowest productive clonotype frequency that could be detected was 2.59 x 10-5. Only productive TCRbeta rearrangements, defined as complete and in-frame sequences, were included in the analyses. The clonality of each sample was calculated as Simpson clonality in the immunoSEQ Analyzer version 3.0. Clones were categorized by frequency as very rare, small, medium, large (1-20%) or hyperexpanded (>20%). Generation probabilities were estimated with OLGA 1.2.3, V-gene circos plots were made with VDJtools, specificities were searched in VDJdb, and CDR3 motifs were identified with GLIPH. The clones in this table, taken by TCRdb from immuneACCESS, are in-frame only. Not every clone is retained; where verified, under half of the shortfall comes from an unresolved V gene, and the cause of the rest is unknown. V and J calls and clone size are as listed in that table; D and trimming were resolved from the DNA. Counted in this sample were roughly 32,000 clones; roughly 84% of them appeared once. The top ten clonotypes cover 2% to 2.5% of the sample.

The healthy control group was made up of some 38 blood donors, and the Finnish Red Cross blood service supplied their buffy coats. All TCR-sequenced material derived from peripheral blood: patient blood samples and healthy donor buffy coats. Peripheral blood mononuclear cells were isolated by Ficoll-Hypaque gradient centrifugation. CD4+ cells were purified magnetically from the buffy coats of healthy controls. The Gentra Puregene Cell and Tissue kit was used to extract genomic DNA, and a Qubit 2.0 fluorometer was used to measure the amount of genomic DNA. This record comes from a study of STAT5B mutations in CD4+ large granular lymphocyte leukemia (dated by TCRdb to 2021 to 2024). With respect to the entire study: Among the healthy controls, the CDR3 'QG' motif was associated with a particular HLA allele. The TCRbeta repertoires of CD4+ T-cell large granular lymphocyte leukemia patients were compared with the TCRbeta repertoires of healthy blood donors. Flow cytometry on FACSCanto II or FACSVerse confirmed that purified fractions exceeded 95% purity among lymphocytes. The investigation overall reported the following: Each patient's main leukemic clonotypes were private, but 25% of these clonotypes showed up at low frequency in the non-leukemic repertoires of other patients. The data were not HLA-matched, and the higher clonality in CD4+ T-LGLL than in CD8+ T-LGLL could be due to the relatively small sample size. Greater clonality appeared to be present in CD4-sorted patient repertoires than in healthy CD4+ repertoires, and the difference was retained after the putative leukemic clones were removed. Enrichment of TRBV06-family usage was observed among the top patient clones (8/27) relative to healthy controls (2/35).

At the junction V is shortened by 5 bases and J by 7 bases, with 11 bases in between. From a lookup of the germline V gene, CDR1 and CDR2 are MGHDK and SYGVNS. The CDR3 has 13 amino acids, counting the end cysteine and phenylalanine. Solely the CDR3 DNA is kept, with 39 bases framed from the first base. The chain is made from TRBV25-1 and TRBJ2-2, with the D segment identity uncertain. This receptor was taken from a human donor in good health. The sample taken for sequencing was CD4+ T cells from blood buffy coats. The CDR3 region: CASSPPIGGELFF. The DNA is as follows: TGTGCCAGCAGTCCACCGATAGGCGGGGAGCTGTTTTTT.